There are a few counts of the clone carrying this T cell receptor (beta chain). Its cognate antigen is unknown. Trimming shortened V by 8 bases and J by 0 bases, and 16 bases separated the two germline ends. The V gene's germline CDR1 is WSHSY and CDR2 SAAADI. The CDR3 spans 15 residues. The data are from a study of radiotherapy plus CTLA-4 blockade in lung cancer. Chemo-refractory metastatic non-small-cell lung cancer patients were treated with focal radiation plus CTLA-4 blockade with ipilimumab. TCRdb keeps only in-frame clones here, not all; method: immunoSEQ multiplex PCR. The data contain about 43,000 clones, 65% to 70% of them singletons. Broader study findings: Among reported predictors of response, early blood T cell clone dynamics with interferon-beta performed best.

This sequence joins TRBV10-2 and TRBJ1-1; D ambiguous. The sequenced sample was peripheral blood, obtained from a patient treated with radiotherapy plus ipilimumab. This TCR came from a human donor with non-small cell lung cancer who had a partial response to radiotherapy plus ipilimumab. Here the CDR3 DNA reads TGCGCCAGCTTTGCCCGCCCAACAATGAACACTGAAGCTTTCTTT. This encodes CASFARPTMNTEAFF.